This entry is about one T cell receptor (beta chain). The antigen is undetermined. Deletions cut 1 base from V and 5 bases from J, with 11 bases between. Per the germline V gene, CDR1 is DFQATT and CDR2 is SNEGSKA (reference sequence). The CDR3 sequence is 14 residues long. This entry belongs to a study of spatial heterogeneity in lung cancer. Findings of the study overall: The study found ubiquitous expanded tumor TCRs in blood more at resection than follow-up.

TCRdb independently ran MiXCR on the 5' RACE reads; one entry per CDR3 protein. The table includes about 94,000 distinct CDR3 sequences, around 19% detected once. Time point indicated: blood at routine non-recurrence follow-up after resection. This chain joins TRBV20-1 and TRBJ2-2; no reliable D call. The receptor was isolated from a male donor with early-stage non-small cell lung cancer. Sequencing used PBMCs, obtained at follow-up. The CDR3 here is CSARGPVFTGELFF. The CDR3 nucleotides read TGCAGTGCTAGAGGTCCCGTATTTACCGGGGAGCTGTTTTTT.